This is a list of T cell receptor beta chains from one sample in a study of T cell changes during pregnancy in multiple sclerosis. Sequenced by immunoSEQ multiplex PCR; TCRdb stores in-frame clones only, minus some. The table records some 56,000 clones, about 90% of them present only once. Specimen: CD4+ T cells from peripheral blood mononuclear cells, collected after pregnancy. These receptors were obtained from a female donor with multiple sclerosis, enrolled in a pregnancy study. CDR3s leave out the opening cysteine and the closing phenylalanine or tryptophan. Clone size is given for some rows only: seen once, a few or many times, or a class if the clone is expanded.

j_call: TRBJ2-3; clone_size: -; v_call: TRBV9; cdr3_aa: ASSPLVGGGTDTQY
j_call: TRBJ1-1; clone_size: -; v_call: TRBV2; cdr3_aa: ASSEWEEAF
j_call: TRBJ1-1; clone_size: -; v_call: TRBV5-1; cdr3_aa: ASSPGTETVSEAF
j_call: TRBJ2-2; clone_size: -; v_call: TRBV7-2; cdr3_aa: ASSGDRGDTGELF
j_call: TRBJ2-1; clone_size: once; v_call: TRBV7-2; cdr3_aa: ASSLGPLRWSDNEQF
j_call: TRBJ2-5; clone_size: once; v_call: TRBV18; cdr3_aa: ASSRGIQRGETQY
j_call: TRBJ2-3; clone_size: once; v_call: TRBV25-1; cdr3_aa: ASEVPLMGAPYTDTQY
j_call: TRBJ1-2; clone_size: once; v_call: TRBV9; cdr3_aa: ASSALGGQGEYGYT
j_call: TRBJ2-2; clone_size: once; v_call: TRBV27; cdr3_aa: ASSLSGRVPGELF
j_call: TRBJ2-7; clone_size: -; v_call: TRBV29-1; cdr3_aa: SVSLAGVTYEQY
j_call: TRBJ1-4; clone_size: -; v_call: TRBV18; cdr3_aa: ASSPRFMSGANEKLF
j_call: TRBJ1-2; clone_size: -; v_call: TRBV27; cdr3_aa: ASSSSQFYRGYT
j_call: TRBJ1-1; clone_size: -; v_call: TRBV10-3; cdr3_aa: AISYSLNTEAF
j_call: TRBJ2-2; clone_size: -; v_call: TRBV11-3; cdr3_aa: ASSWGRGAPGELF
j_call: TRBJ2-7; clone_size: -; v_call: TRBV6-4; cdr3_aa: ASTTRQPCYEQY
j_call: TRBJ1-5; clone_size: -; v_call: TRBV30; cdr3_aa: AWSSGQPQH
j_call: TRBJ1-2; clone_size: -; v_call: TRBV18; cdr3_aa: ASSPSQDRGHNYGYT
j_call: TRBJ2-7; clone_size: -; v_call: TRBV2; cdr3_aa: ASRRDTRYEQY
j_call: TRBJ1-1; clone_size: few; v_call: TRBV14; cdr3_aa: ASSTHGTASSEAF
j_call: TRBJ1-3; clone_size: -; v_call: TRBV5-6; cdr3_aa: ASSLAGEGTIY
j_call: TRBJ1-6; clone_size: once; v_call: TRBV6-5; cdr3_aa: ASSYWARGHSPLH
j_call: TRBJ1-1; clone_size: -; v_call: TRBV15; cdr3_aa: ATSRDVSQGPTAF
j_call: TRBJ2-1; clone_size: -; v_call: TRBV6-5; cdr3_aa: ASSTGRQRNEQF
j_call: TRBJ1-6; clone_size: -; v_call: TRBV11-2; cdr3_aa: ASSPGRGAHNSPLH
j_call: TRBJ1-1; clone_size: -; v_call: TRBV4-3; cdr3_aa: ASSQELRGSGLDTEAF
j_call: TRBJ1-1; clone_size: -; v_call: TRBV30; cdr3_aa: AWKFTNTEAF
j_call: TRBJ1-1; clone_size: once; v_call: TRBV19; cdr3_aa: ASSMTTGGFDSTEAF
j_call: TRBJ2-2; clone_size: -; v_call: TRBV19; cdr3_aa: ASSLAGGGELF
j_call: TRBJ2-3; clone_size: once; v_call: TRBV2; cdr3_aa: ASRDFGRTDTQY
j_call: TRBJ1-1; clone_size: -; v_call: TRBV18; cdr3_aa: ASSPSGNTEAF
j_call: TRBJ1-6; clone_size: -; v_call: TRBV7-3; cdr3_aa: ASSLNAAVGAPLH
j_call: TRBJ1-5; clone_size: -; v_call: TRBV30; cdr3_aa: AWSWGQGDQPQH
j_call: TRBJ1-1; clone_size: -; v_call: TRBV18; cdr3_aa: ASKTDQGGGTEAF
j_call: TRBJ1-6; clone_size: once; v_call: TRBV30; cdr3_aa: AWSAYRTAPVSANSPLH
j_call: TRBJ2-5; clone_size: -; v_call: TRBV7-2; cdr3_aa: ASSSRSGIETQY
j_call: TRBJ1-2; clone_size: -; v_call: TRBV6-5; cdr3_aa: ASSYPSDRGGYGYT
j_call: TRBJ1-1; clone_size: -; v_call: TRBV5-4; cdr3_aa: ASSPDRANTEAF
j_call: TRBJ1-2; clone_size: -; v_call: TRBV19; cdr3_aa: ASRDSGGGAYGYT
j_call: TRBJ1-5; clone_size: -; v_call: TRBV9; cdr3_aa: ASSLSGFGNQPQH
j_call: TRBJ1-6; clone_size: -; v_call: TRBV19; cdr3_aa: ASSIRQGDNSPLH
j_call: TRBJ2-7; clone_size: -; v_call: TRBV6-6; cdr3_aa: ASRSDRAGEQY
j_call: TRBJ1-1; clone_size: -; v_call: TRBV12-5; cdr3_aa: ASGSRGGPGMKAF
j_call: TRBJ2-3; clone_size: -; v_call: TRBV5-1; cdr3_aa: ASSLGHNTDTQY
j_call: TRBJ1-2; clone_size: -; v_call: TRBV4-3; cdr3_aa: ASSRGDRGRGDGYT
j_call: TRBJ1-1; clone_size: -; v_call: TRBV7-9; cdr3_aa: ASREVEDTEAF
j_call: TRBJ2-5; clone_size: -; v_call: TRBV5-4; cdr3_aa: ASSLQGAGGTQY
j_call: TRBJ2-7; clone_size: once; v_call: TRBV6-1; cdr3_aa: ASSEVPGLSYEQY
j_call: TRBJ1-5; clone_size: once; v_call: TRBV4-1; cdr3_aa: ASSQQGLQGNQPQH
j_call: TRBJ1-1; clone_size: -; v_call: TRBV7-9; cdr3_aa: ASSLEGLNTEAF
j_call: TRBJ1-5; clone_size: once; v_call: TRBV6-6; cdr3_aa: ASSLSNQPQH
j_call: TRBJ2-1; clone_size: -; v_call: TRBV4-2; cdr3_aa: ASSQDPGQNLNEQF
j_call: TRBJ2-1; clone_size: -; v_call: TRBV7-3; cdr3_aa: ASSLFLRGAIYNEQF
j_call: TRBJ1-1; clone_size: -; v_call: TRBV19; cdr3_aa: ASSIGLGGTEAF
j_call: TRBJ1-5; clone_size: -; v_call: TRBV6-4; cdr3_aa: ASSANGQGSDQPQH
j_call: TRBJ2-2; clone_size: -; v_call: TRBV10-3; cdr3_aa: AITAGARNTGELF
j_call: TRBJ2-5; clone_size: -; v_call: TRBV19; cdr3_aa: ASRAGGRETQY